The 19 T cell receptor beta chains given below trace back to one sample, sequenced in a study of blood T cell repertoires in COVID-19 (dated by TCRdb to 2019 to 2021). Receptor libraries were prepared by the immunoSEQ multiplex PCR assay. The table was pulled from immuneACCESS by TCRdb, which kept in-frame rearrangements only. Such tables lose some clones; where checked, under half of the loss comes from unresolved V genes, and the rest has no known cause. Counted in this sample were roughly 89,000 clones; approximately 80% of them appeared once. Approximately 10% of the sample rests with the top ten. The sample consisted of peripheral blood. These receptors came from a woman in her 70s with acute or convalescent COVID-19.

The gene calls are TRBV5-1 and TRBJ2-3, with 11 nucleotides matching TRBD2. The V and J ends lost 5 bases and 3 bases, in that order; junction bases with no gene match: 5. CDR3 size: 15 residues. Germline CDR1 is SGHRS and CDR2 is YFSETQ. The CDR3 protein is CASSSGGAVTDTQYF. Written as DNA, the CDR3 is TGCGCCAGCAGTAGCGGGGGGGCCGTAACAGATACGCAGTATTTT.

This clone was counted once. This chain connects TRBV5-1 to TRBJ1-3; D gene unclear. V was clipped by 2 bases and J by 1 base, with 7 bases between them. The CDR3 totals 14 residues. The germline V gene encodes CDR1 SGHRS and CDR2 YFSETQ. In nucleotides, the CDR3 is TGCGCCAGCAGCTTACTTGAGTCTGGAAACACCATATATTTT. Amino acid sequence: CASSLLESGNTIYF. Full variable domain (remainder filled in from reference TRBV5-1 and TRBJ1-3): KAGVTQTPRYLIKTRGQQVTLSCSPISGHRSVSWYQQTPGQGLQFLFEYFSETQRNKGNFPGRFSGRQFSNSRSEMNVSTLELGDSALYLCASSLLESGNTIYFGEGSWLTVV.

Points on this clone: Other DNA sequences in the sample encode the same CDR3. The chain carries TRBV30 and TRBJ2-3; 14 positions agree with TRBD2. Germline V lookup: CDR1 GTSNPN, CDR2 SVGIG (reference sequence). The CDR3 spans 16 residues. The V and J ends lost 0 bases and 5 bases, in that order; junction bases with no gene match: 4. CDR3 coding DNA: TGTGCCTGGAGTGTGGGACTAGCGGGAGTTGTAGATACGCAGTATTTT. Its protein product is CAWSVGLAGVVDTQYF.

This clone was detected only a few times. The chain uses TRBV7-2 and TRBJ2-5, with 8 bases identical to TRBD2. The CDR3 covers 17 residues. With V trimmed by 2 bases and J by 1 base, 9 bases remained unmatched. Germline V gene lookup returns CDR1 SGHTA and CDR2 FQGNSA. CDR3 residues: CASSLWGVAGSQETQYF. CDR3 in DNA: TGTGCCAGCAGCTTATGGGGGGTAGCGGGGAGCCAAGAGACCCAGTACTTC.

This chain joins TRBV28 and TRBJ2-3; D call uncertain. This CDR3 is 12 amino acids long. CDR1 is MDHEN, CDR2 SYDVKM, per germline. V gave up 5 bases and J gave up 2 bases, with 5 bases separating them. CDR3 DNA sequence: TGTGCCAGCAGTCAACTCACAGATACGCAGTATTTT. Translating gives CASSQLTDTQYF.

The J gene is TRBJ1-3, the V gene TRBV7-8; D not certain. Germline CDR1 and CDR2: SGHVS and FQNEAQ. The CDR3 sequence is 13 residues long. With 5 bases removed from V and 2 bases from J, the gap between germline ends came to 7 bases. CDR3: CASSRGPGNTIYF. In DNA, the CDR3 is TGTGCCAGCAGCCGTGGCCCTGGAAACACCATATATTTT.

V gene TRBV27 combines with J gene TRBJ2-1; perhaps TRBD2 as D (6 bases). This CDR3 region has 15 residues. The germline gives CDR1 MNHEY, CDR2 SMNVEV (reference sequence). V shed 0 bases and J shed 2 bases, with 8 bases lying between them. CDR3 protein: CASSLSAGPYNEQFF. In DNA, the CDR3 is TGTGCCAGCAGTTTATCGGCGGGGCCCTACAATGAGCAGTTCTTC.

The chain combines TRBV19 with TRBJ2-3; tentative D call: TRBD1 (5 bases). Germline lookup yields CDR1 LNHDA and CDR2 SQIVND (reference sequence). The CDR3 spans 15 residues. V was pared by 2 bases and J by 1 base, with 10 bases between. The CDR3 loop reads CASSIIGAGTDTQYF. CDR3 DNA: TGTGCCAGTAGTATAATAGGGGCTGGCACAGATACGCAGTATTTT.

The J gene is TRBJ2-1, the V gene TRBV5-1; 9 bases align to TRBD2. CDR1 is SGHRS and CDR2 is YFSETQ in the germline V gene. CDR3 length: 17 residues. After removal of 0 bases from V and 8 bases from J, the junction contained 12 bases not matched to a gene. The CDR3 spells CASSLAGGGAVGYEQFF. Written as DNA, the CDR3 is TGCGCCAGCAGCTTGGCGGGCGGGGGGGCAGTCGGATATGAGCAGTTCTTC. Using reference TRBV5-1 and TRBJ2-1 for the parts outside the CDR3, the full variable domain is KAGVTQTPRYLIKTRGQQVTLSCSPISGHRSVSWYQQTPGQGLQFLFEYFSETQRNKGNFPGRFSGRQFSNSRSEMNVSTLELGDSALYLCASSLAGGGAVGYEQFFGPGTRLTVL.

This chain joins TRBV7-2 and TRBJ2-1; 10 positions match TRBD2. The J segment lost 4 bases and the V segment lost 5 bases, leaving 5 bases of the junction unmatched. This CDR3 contains 15 residues. Germline-derived CDR1 and CDR2 are SGHTA and FQGNSA. The CDR3 coding sequence is TGTGCCAGCAGCGCTCGGACTAGCGGTTACAATGAGCAGTTCTTC. Amino acid sequence: CASSARTSGYNEQFF.

This clone was observed a handful of times. The chain carries TRBV7-2 and TRBJ2-5; D is perhaps TRBD2 (7 bases). V gave up 6 bases and J gave up 7 bases, with 18 bases separating them. This CDR3 is built from 14 residues. Germline V gene data show CDR1 as SGHTA and CDR2 as FQGNSA. DNA for the CDR3: TGTGCCAGCAGATCCGGGGGGCCGTTTGGGACCCAGTACTTC. This codes for CASRSGGPFGTQYF.

The genes are TRBV19 and TRBJ2-2; 7 nucleotides agree with TRBD1. Germline-derived CDR1 and CDR2 are LNHDA and SQIVND (reference sequence). V was clipped by 6 bases and J by 5 bases; unmatched bases: 6. CDR3 length equals 14 residues. CDR3 DNA sequence: TGTGCCAGTAGGGAACAGGGGTTTACCGGGGAGCTGTTTTTT. This encodes CASREQGFTGELFF.

This clone appeared once. V is TRBV3-1 (or the pseudogene TRBV3-2) and J is TRBJ1-2; TRBD1 might be the D (5 bases). Germline V gene sequence: CDR1 LGHDT, CDR2 YNNKEL (reference sequence). The CDR3 has 14 amino acids. Trimming took off 0 bases at V and 7 bases at J, with 12 bases between the two ends. CDR3 nucleotides: TGTGCCAGCAGCCAAGAGTCAGGGCCGGGTGGCTACACCTTC. It codes for CASSQESGPGGYTF.

For the CDR3, the DNA is TGTGCCAGCAGCAATTCGACAGGGCCGTCCTACGAGCAGTACTTC. This translates into CASSNSTGPSYEQYF. The chain joins TRBV21-1 to TRBJ2-7; the table assigns TRBD1, which was not confirmed against the DNA. TRBV21-1 corresponds to a pseudogene. The CDR3 length is 15 residues.

The chain uses TRBV4-2 and TRBJ2-7, with D unresolved. V was clipped by 4 bases and J by 2 bases, with 12 bases between them. From germline, CDR1 is LGHNA and CDR2 YNFKEQ. This CDR3 spans 14 amino acids. This CDR3 reads CASSPLPETYEQYF. CDR3 DNA sequence: TGTGCCAGCAGCCCACTCCCGGAGACCTACGAGCAGTACTTC.

The chain recombines TRBV6-1 with TRBJ2-1; TRBD2 aligns across 7 bases. The CDR3 length is 18 residues. In germline, CDR1 is MNHNS, CDR2 SASEGT. The junction had 14 bases not matched to a gene; V was cut back by 1 base and J by 5 bases. CDR3 DNA sequence: TGTGCCAGCAGTGAAGGGGGGGGTGGGGCGGCGCGCAACAATGAGCAGTTCTTC. Its translation is CASSEGGGGAARNNEQFF.

V gene TRBV12-3 or TRBV12-4 combines with J gene TRBJ2-5; tentative D call: TRBD2 (6 bases). There are 13 residues in the CDR3. Trimming cost V 2 bases and J 3 bases, with 7 bases left between them. The chain's CDR3 is CASSLWGEETQYF. The CDR3 region has the DNA TGTGCCAGCAGTTTATGGGGGGAAGAGACCCAGTACTTC.

The chain combines TRBV10-3 with TRBJ2-1; D unresolved. The V end was cut by 7 bases, the J end by 4 bases, with 14 bases between. The germline V gene encodes CDR1 ENHRY and CDR2 SYGVKD. This CDR3 region has 14 residues. This CDR3 is CAITPARTYNEQFF. The CDR3 DNA follows: TGTGCCATCACTCCAGCGAGAACTTACAATGAGCAGTTCTTC.

This chain joins TRBV6-5 and TRBJ2-1; no definite D call. CDR3 length: 13 residues. The V gene's germline CDR1 is MNHEY and CDR2 SVGAGI. With 4 bases removed from V and 2 bases from J, the gap between germline ends came to 6 bases. CDR3 amino acids: CASSSAAYNEQFF. CDR3 nucleotide sequence: TGTGCCAGCAGTTCCGCAGCCTACAATGAGCAGTTCTTC.